Each of the 17 T cell receptor beta chains below was sequenced from the same sample in a study of Graves' ophthalmopathy and Graves' hyperthyroidism. Amplifying from RNA transcripts, the study obtained TCR beta CDR3 regions. After a first-round RT-PCR with HTBI primers, a second-round multiplex PCR was run. TCRdb ran MiXCR on the multiplex PCR reads and lists one entry per CDR3 protein. This sample has roughly 380,000 distinct CDR3 sequences; roughly 14% occur once, and the top ten carry 5.5% to 7%. The source material was peripheral blood. Receptors were obtained from a woman between 18 and 30 years old with stable Graves' hyperthyroidism.

This clonotype was recorded many times. The V call is TRBV7-3, the J call TRBJ2-7; weak D call: TRBD2 (6 bases). Trimming left V 5 bases short and J 4 bases short, with 12 bases between. The CDR3 spans 13 residues. Germline loops: CDR1 SGHTA, CDR2 FQGTGA. The CDR3 protein is CASSPGTLYEQYF. The CDR3, as DNA: TGTGCCAGCAGCCCTGGGACTCTTTACGAGCAGTACTTC.

This clonotype was picked up many times. The V call is TRBV27, the J call TRBJ2-5, with a tentative D call TRBD2 (5 bases). The CDR3 is 14 residues long. Trimming took 3 bases from V and 5 from J, leaving 13 bases between them. CDR1 MNHEY and CDR2 SMNVEV come from the germline V gene (reference sequence). CDR3 sequence reads: CASSLVRDRETQYF. The CDR3 DNA follows: TGTGCCAGCAGTTTGGTGAGGGATCGTGAGACCCAGTACTTC.

This clonotype appeared many times. Sequence at one end of the junction differs from germline and may be a read error. The chain recombines TRBV6-1 with TRBJ1-3; TRBD1 might be the D (5 bases). Germline CDR1 and CDR2: MNHNS and SASEGT. CDR3 size: 13 residues. CDR3: CASSQTLQARGHF. As DNA, the CDR3 is TGTGCCAGCAGTCAAACCCTACAGGCACGCGGGCATTTT.

J is TRBJ2-7 and V is TRBV13; 7 nucleotides agree with TRBD1. Germline V gene sequence: CDR1 PRHDT, CDR2 FYEKMQ (reference sequence). V trimming: 4 bases; J trimming: 2 bases; junction bases outside the gene matches: 11. This CDR3 has 16 amino acids. The CDR3 nucleotides read TGTGCCAGCAGCTCCCGCCGAGGGGGCCCTGCCTACGAGCAGTACTTC. As protein: CASSSRRGGPAYEQYF.

This clonotype showed up many times. V is TRBV24-1 and J is TRBJ2-7, with D possibly matching TRBD1 (6 bases). V was pared by 12 bases and J by 4 bases, with 12 bases between. CDR3 size: 11 residues. CDR1 KGHDR and CDR2 SFDVKD come from the germline V gene. This chain's CDR3 is CAAGDTYEQYF. CDR3 in DNA: TGTGCCGCCGGGGACACTTACGAGCAGTACTTC.

In its sample, this clonotype was seen many times. The chain links TRBV10-3 to TRBJ1-5, with D maybe TRBD1 (5 bases). The germline CDR1 and CDR2 sequences are ENHRY and SYGVKD. Trimming took off 11 bases at V and 0 bases at J, with 17 bases between the two ends. This CDR3 has 15 residues. CDR3 protein: CASTDRRYSNQPQHF. The CDR3 DNA reads TGTGCCTCAACCGACAGAAGATATAGCAATCAGCCCCAGCATTTT.

The chain couples TRBV5-1 to TRBJ2-5; D is possibly TRBD1 (6 bases). Deletions cut 4 bases from V and 1 base from J, with 14 bases between. The germline V gene has CDR1 SGHRS and CDR2 YFSETQ. The length of the CDR3 is 15 residues. The CDR3 DNA is TGCGCCAGCAGCGCCCGGACAGTAATCCAAGAGACCCAGTACTTC. Translated: CASSARTVIQETQYF.

About this clonotype itself: This CDR3 fails to terminate in the conserved phenylalanine or tryptophan, so it likely reflects a read error. This sequence joins TRBV12-3 or TRBV12-4 and TRBJ1-5, with no clear D. The CDR3 is 15 amino acids. V was pared by 6 bases and J by 1 base, with 13 bases between. As DNA, the CDR3 is TGTGCCAGCAGCGACTGGGGTCGAAGCAATCAGCCCCAGCATGTT. This gives the protein CASSDWGRSNQPQHV.

This clonotype appeared many times. The chain is built from TRBV28 and TRBJ1-5; D call uncertain. From germline, CDR1 is MDHEN and CDR2 SYDVKM. Trimming stripped 7 bases from V and 4 bases from J, with 11 bases between. The length of the CDR3 is 13 residues. CDR3 region: CASNPGRNQPQHF. CDR3 sequence (DNA): TGTGCCAGCAATCCCGGACGTAATCAGCCCCAGCATTTT.

The chain joins TRBV11-2 to TRBJ2-5; perhaps TRBD2 as D (6 bases). Trimming removed 4 bases at V and 13 bases at J, with 16 bases between. The germline CDR1 and CDR2 sequences are SGHAT and FQNNGV. The CDR3 has 12 residues. The CDR3 nucleotides are TGTGCCAGCAGCTACCGCAACGGGACTCGGTACTTC. Protein product: CASSYRNGTRYF. The complete variable domain, with remaining parts taken from reference TRBV11-2 and TRBJ2-5, reads EAGVAQSPRYKIIEKRQSVAFWCNPISGHATLYWYQQILGQGPKLLIQFQNNGVVDDSQLPKDRFSAERLKGVDSTLKIQPAKLEDSAVYLCASSYRNGTRYFGPGTRLLVL.

Ten or more counts support this clonotype. The chain has TRBV6-4 and TRBJ1-1; D not certain. The CDR3 is 17 residues long. V lost 5 bases to trimming and J lost 0 bases, with 19 bases between them. The germline V gene encodes CDR1 MRHNA and CDR2 SNTAGT. CDR3 in amino acids: CASSTRTVGRLNTEAFF. The DNA of the CDR3 is TGTGCCAGCAGTACAAGGACGGTCGGCCGACTGAACACTGAAGCTTTCTTT.

In this sample, this clonotype turned up a few times. The V and J genes are TRBV29-1 and TRBJ1-2; 10 bases fit TRBD1. Germline lookup yields CDR1 SQVTM and CDR2 ANQGSEA. Germline trimming cut 5 bases from V and 2 bases from J; bases unmatched to any gene: 5. This CDR3 comprises 14 residues. The chain's CDR3 is CSVKKTGGNYGYTF. As DNA, the CDR3 is TGCAGCGTTAAAAAGACAGGGGGCAACTATGGCTACACCTTC.

The V gene is TRBV7-8, the J gene TRBJ2-7, with D unresolved. V was trimmed by 2 bases and J by 6 bases, leaving 11 bases between them. Germline V gives CDR1 SGHVS, CDR2 FQNEAQ. The CDR3 is 13 residues long. This CDR3 reads CASSLQGYSEQYF. As DNA, the CDR3 is TGTGCCAGCAGCTTACAAGGGTACAGCGAGCAGTACTTC.

This clonotype was seen ten or more times. The chain couples TRBV7-3 to TRBJ2-5; TRBD1 matches at 9 bases. The CDR3 loop spans 16 amino acids. Germline CDR1 reads SGHTA; CDR2 reads FQGTGA. Trimming removed 1 base from V and 4 bases from J; junction bases left unmatched: 7. CDR3 in amino acids: CASSLSGTGLAETQYF. The CDR3, as DNA: TGTGCCAGCAGCTTAAGTGGGACAGGGCTGGCAGAGACCCAGTACTTC.

This clonotype was found many times. V usage is TRBV6-2 or TRBV6-3 and J usage is TRBJ2-7; 7 nucleotides line up with TRBD1. The germline gives CDR1 MNHEY, CDR2 SVGEGT. The CDR3 consists of 16 residues. Trimming took 6 bases from V and 2 from J; bases not matched to a gene: 13. In DNA form, the CDR3 reads TGTGCCAGCAGACTGGCCCCGGGACAGAGTCCCTACGAGCAGTACTTC. As protein: CASRLAPGQSPYEQYF.

This clonotype was recorded many times. J is TRBJ2-5 and V is TRBV24-1; 7 bases fit TRBD1. The CDR3 spans 13 residues. Germline values: CDR1 KGHDR, CDR2 SFDVKD. V was clipped by 7 bases and J by 2 bases; unmatched bases: 3. The CDR3 region is CATSGRGQETQYF. The CDR3 DNA follows: TGTGCCACCAGCGGCAGGGGGCAAGAGACCCAGTACTTC.

Many counts were recorded for this clonotype. The CDR3 sequence is CSVTPGPTEAFF. The DNA for the CDR3 is TGCAGCGTTACGCCGGGGCCCACTGAAGCTTTCTTT. The J gene is TRBJ1-1, the V gene TRBV29-1; D perhaps matches TRBD1 (5 bases). Germline V gene lookup returns CDR1 SQVTM and CDR2 ANQGSEA. The CDR3 spans 12 residues. The ends were cut back, 5 bases at V and 4 bases at J, with 11 bases in the middle.